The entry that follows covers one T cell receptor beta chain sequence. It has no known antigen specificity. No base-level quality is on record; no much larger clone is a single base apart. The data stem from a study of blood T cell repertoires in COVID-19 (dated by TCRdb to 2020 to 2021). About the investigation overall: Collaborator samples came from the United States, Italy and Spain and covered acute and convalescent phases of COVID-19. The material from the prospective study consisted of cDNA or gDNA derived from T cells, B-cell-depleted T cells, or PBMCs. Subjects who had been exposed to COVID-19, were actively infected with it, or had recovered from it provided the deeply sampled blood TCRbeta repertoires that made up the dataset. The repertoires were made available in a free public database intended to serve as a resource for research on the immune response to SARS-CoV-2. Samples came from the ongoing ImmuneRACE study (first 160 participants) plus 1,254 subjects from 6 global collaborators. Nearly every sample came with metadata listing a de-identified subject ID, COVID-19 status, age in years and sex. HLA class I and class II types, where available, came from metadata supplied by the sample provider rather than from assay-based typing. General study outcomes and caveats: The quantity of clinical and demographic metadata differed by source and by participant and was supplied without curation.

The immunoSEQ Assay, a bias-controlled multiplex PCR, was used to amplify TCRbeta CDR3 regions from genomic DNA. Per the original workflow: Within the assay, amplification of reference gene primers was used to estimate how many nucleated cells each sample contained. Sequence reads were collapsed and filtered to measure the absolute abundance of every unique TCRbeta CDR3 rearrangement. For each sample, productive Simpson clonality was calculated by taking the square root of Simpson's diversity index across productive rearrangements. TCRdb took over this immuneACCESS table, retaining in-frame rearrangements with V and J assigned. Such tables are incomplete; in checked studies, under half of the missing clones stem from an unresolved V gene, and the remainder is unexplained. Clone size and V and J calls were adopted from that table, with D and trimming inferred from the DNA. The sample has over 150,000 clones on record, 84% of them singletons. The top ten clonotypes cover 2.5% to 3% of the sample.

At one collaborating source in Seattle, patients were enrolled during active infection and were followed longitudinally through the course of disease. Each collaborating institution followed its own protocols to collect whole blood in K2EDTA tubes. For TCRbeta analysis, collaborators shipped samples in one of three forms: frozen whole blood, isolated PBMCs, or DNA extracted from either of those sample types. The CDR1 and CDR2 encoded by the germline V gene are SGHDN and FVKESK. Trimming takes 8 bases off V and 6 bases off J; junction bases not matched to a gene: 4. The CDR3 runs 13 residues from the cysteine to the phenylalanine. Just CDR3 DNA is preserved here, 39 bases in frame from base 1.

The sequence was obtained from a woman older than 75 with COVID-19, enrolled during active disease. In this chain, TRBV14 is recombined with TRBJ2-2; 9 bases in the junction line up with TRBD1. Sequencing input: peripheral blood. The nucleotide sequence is TGTGCCAGCTCTAACAGGGGGCCCGGGGAGCTGTTTTTT. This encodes CASSNRGPGELFF.